This entry features one T cell receptor (beta chain) sequence. The antigen it recognizes is unknown. The record has no base qualities; no much larger clone is one base away. Spanning cysteine to phenylalanine, the CDR3 consists of 11 amino acids. Left in the record is the CDR3 DNA by itself, 33 bases read in frame from the first base. The germline V gene encodes CDR1 MNHEY and CDR2 SVGAGI. V is trimmed back by 5 bases and J by 8 bases, and the junction contains 1 base that no gene match accounts for. This record belongs to a study of blood T cell repertoires in COVID-19 (dated by TCRdb to the early 2020s). Broadly, across the study: Samples covering the acute and convalescent phases of COVID-19 were provided by collaborators in the United States, Italy and Spain. Where HLA class I and class II types were available, the types were taken from metadata supplied by the sample provider, not from assay-based typing. The repertoires were released in a freely available public database meant as a resource for research on the immune response to SARS-CoV-2. The material from the prospective study consisted of cDNA or gDNA derived from T cells, B-cell-depleted T cells, or PBMCs. The samples were drawn from two sources: the first 160 participants of the ongoing ImmuneRACE study, and 1,200 or so subjects contributed by 6 global collaborators. Deeply sampled blood TCRbeta repertoires from subjects exposed to, actively infected with, or recovered from COVID-19 were included in the dataset. A de-identified subject ID, COVID-19 status, age in years and sex were almost always included in the sample metadata. The paper as a whole reports these results and caveats: Clinical and demographic metadata were provided uncurated, with the amount varying by source and participant.

Collaborating institutions collected whole blood in K2EDTA tubes following their own protocols. For TCRbeta analysis, collaborators shipped samples as frozen whole blood, isolated PBMCs, or DNA extracted from either of those sample types. TCRbeta CDR3 regions were amplified from genomic DNA by means of the immunoSEQ Assay, a bias-controlled multiplex PCR. The original pipeline was this. Within the assay, amplification of reference gene primers was used to estimate how many nucleated cells each sample contained. Sequence reads were collapsed and filtered to measure the absolute abundance of every unique TCRbeta CDR3 rearrangement. For each sample, productive Simpson clonality was calculated as the square root of Simpson's diversity index across productive rearrangements. Not all clones reach the TCRdb copy of this immuneACCESS table, which keeps in-frame sequences only. Checked studies attribute under half of the gap to unresolved V genes and leave the rest unexplained. D and trimming were read from the DNA, whereas the V and J calls and clone size are those reported in that table. This sample has some 76,000 clones in its table, and about four fifths of those were observed once. More than 9.5% of the sample is in the top ten clones.

This TCR came from a man aged 45 to 65 with acute or convalescent COVID-19. The chain couples TRBV6-5 to TRBJ1-1; 8 bases in between match TRBD1. The sample taken for sequencing was peripheral blood. The nucleotide sequence reads TGTGCCAGCAGTCGACAGGGGGAAGCTTTCTTT. Protein translation: CASSRQGEAFF.